Following are 6 T cell receptor beta chains from one sample sequenced in a study of cytomegalovirus exposure and HLA in healthy donors. PCR involved 60 Vbeta and 13 Jbeta primers. Clones were read by immunoSEQ multiplex PCR, and TCRdb kept only the in-frame ones, dropping some. Among some 180,000 clones, roughly four fifths were seen once, and the ten largest hold 1.5% to 2%. The sequenced material came from PBMCs. The receptor set was obtained from a man between 18 and 35 years old in good health and CMV-seronegative.

The chain couples TRBV5-1 to TRBJ2-3; the match to TRBD2 covers 12 bases. Germline V lookup: CDR1 SGHRS, CDR2 YFSETQ. Germline trimming cut 0 bases from V and 4 bases from J; bases unmatched to any gene: 6. CDR3 length: 17 amino acids. The CDR3 spells CASSLGRTSGISDTQYF. The CDR3 DNA reads TGCGCCAGCAGCTTGGGCCGGACTAGCGGGATATCAGATACGCAGTATTTT.

The rearrangement joins TRBV7-3 to TRBJ2-7; 8 bases align to TRBD2. With 6 bases clipped from V and 2 bases from J, the junction kept 6 bases outside the gene matches. This CDR3 is 14 amino acids long. CDR1 is SGHTA, CDR2 FQGTGA, per germline. The CDR3 here is CASSLDGGAYEQYF. DNA of the CDR3: TGTGCCAGCAGTCTGGACGGGGGGGCCTACGAGCAGTACTTC. Looking up the rest from reference TRBV7-3 and TRBJ2-7 gives the full variable domain: GAGVSQTPSNKVTEKGKYVELRCDPISGHTALYWYRQSLGQGPEFLIYFQGTGAADDSGLPNDRFFAVRPEGSVSTLKIQRTERGDSAVYLCASSLDGGAYEQYFGPGTRLTVT.

The chain recombines TRBV28 with TRBJ1-1; 8 bases are shared with TRBD1. Germline trimming cut 6 bases from V and 1 base from J; bases unmatched to any gene: 1. This CDR3 contains 13 residues. Germline CDR1 and CDR2: MDHEN and SYDVKM. CDR3 coding DNA: TGTGCCAGCAGGGGGACAGGGAACACTGAAGCTTTCTTT. Protein product: CASRGTGNTEAFF.

This chain joins TRBV6-1 and TRBJ2-1; TRBD2 aligns across 13 bases. Germline loops: CDR1 MNHNS, CDR2 SASEGT. This CDR3 has 15 residues. V shed 6 bases and J 9 bases; nucleotides not matched to a gene: 8. Written as DNA, the CDR3 is TGTGCCAGCAGGGGACTAGCGGGGAGGGAAAGTGAGCAGTTCTTC. Protein sequence: CASRGLAGRESEQFF.

The genes are TRBV28 and TRBJ1-1, with a tentative D call TRBD1 (5 bases). V was pared by 5 bases and J by 10 bases, with 20 bases between. CDR1 MDHEN and CDR2 SYDVKM come from the germline V gene. The CDR3 sequence is 14 residues long. CDR3 sequence reads: CASSLTQGGVVAFF. The CDR3 nucleotides are TGTGCCAGCAGTCTAACCCAGGGTGGGGTTGTAGCTTTCTTT.

This chain links TRBV10-1 with TRBJ2-5; maybe TRBD1 (8 bases). Trimming left V 7 bases short and J 5 bases short, with 14 bases between. CDR3 length: 13 amino acids. CDR1 is WNHNN, CDR2 SYGVQD, per germline (reference sequence). The CDR3 DNA is TGCGCCAGCAAATTACAGGGGGGGGAGACCCAGTACTTC. Translated, it gives CASKLQGGETQYF.